Below, 29 T cell receptor beta chains from the same sample are listed, as sequenced in a study of cytomegalovirus exposure and HLA in healthy donors. Both 60 Vbeta primers and 13 Jbeta primers went into the PCR. The protocol was immunoSEQ multiplex PCR, while the TCRdb copy is restricted to in-frame clones and leaves out a portion. The table has some 160,000 clones, around 74% seen once. Sequenced: PBMCs. The receptors come from a woman in her 30s in good health and CMV-seronegative.

This clone was seen a handful of times. V usage is TRBV7-9 and J usage is TRBJ1-1, with 9 nucleotides matching TRBD1. Germline V lookup: CDR1 SEHNR, CDR2 FQNEAQ (reference sequence). This CDR3 contains 14 residues. With 5 bases clipped from V and 6 bases from J, the junction kept 7 bases outside the gene matches. CDR3 DNA sequence: TGTGCCAGCAGCCCCAAGGGACAGGGCTCTGAAGCTTTCTTT. It codes for CASSPKGQGSEAFF.

The chain uses TRBV15 and TRBJ2-1, with 13 bases fitting TRBD2. The CDR3 has 17 residues. Germline V gives CDR1 LNHNV, CDR2 YYDKDF (reference sequence). Trimming took 5 bases from V and 3 from J; bases not matched to a gene: 7. In nucleotides, the CDR3 is TGTGCCACCAGCTTATGGACTAGCGGGGGATTCTACAATGAGCAGTTCTTC. It specifies CATSLWTSGGFYNEQFF. Using reference TRBV15 and TRBJ2-1 for the parts outside the CDR3, the full variable domain is DAMVIQNPRYQVTQFGKPVTLSCSQTLNHNVMYWYQQKSSQAPKLLFHYYDKDFNNEADTPDNFQSRRPNTSFCFLDIRSPGLGDTAMYLCATSLWTSGGFYNEQFFGPGTRLTVL.

V usage is TRBV7-3 and J usage is TRBJ2-7, with TRBD1 identical over 7 bases. The CDR3 runs 15 residues. With V trimmed by 2 bases and J by 2 bases, 6 bases remained unmatched. The germline V gene has CDR1 SGHTA and CDR2 FQGTGA. CDR3 amino acids: CASSLQQGSPYEQYF. The CDR3, as DNA: TGTGCCAGCAGCTTACAACAGGGGTCCCCCTACGAGCAGTACTTC.

This clone showed up just once. CDR3 region: CASSVPRGGFRGQPQHF. The CDR3 DNA is TGTGCCAGCAGTGTCCCCCGGGGGGGATTTCGGGGTCAGCCCCAGCATTTT. This chain uses TRBV2 with TRBJ1-5; TRBD1 might be the D (5 bases). V lost 4 bases, J lost 6 bases, and 22 bases lay in between. The V gene's germline CDR1 is SNHLY and CDR2 FYNNEI. This CDR3 contains 17 residues.

This clone was seen once. This sequence joins TRBV19 and TRBJ1-3; the D gene is possibly TRBD1 (5 bases). V shed 10 bases and J shed 0 bases, with 16 bases lying between them. From germline, CDR1 is LNHDA and CDR2 SQIVND (reference sequence). CDR3 size: 15 residues. CDR3 nucleotide sequence: TGTGCCACCACGCGGGGGTTGAGCTCTGGAAACACCATATATTTT. Protein product: CATTRGLSSGNTIYF.

V is TRBV5-1 and J is TRBJ2-3, with 9 bases matching TRBD2. V lost 1 base and J lost 0; bases outside the gene matches: 6. CDR1 SGHRS and CDR2 YFSETQ come from the germline V gene. CDR3 length: 17 amino acids. CDR3 protein: CASSLLTSGPSTDTQYF. In nucleotides, the CDR3 is TGCGCCAGCAGCTTGTTAACTAGCGGGCCGAGCACAGATACGCAGTATTTT.

This clone was picked up one time. This rearrangement joins TRBV5-1 to TRBJ1-1, with D maybe TRBD1 (5 bases). Between the trimmed V and J ends, which lost 0 bases and 7 bases, there was a span of 10 bases. Germline V lookup: CDR1 SGHRS, CDR2 YFSETQ. The CDR3 totals 13 residues. The CDR3 sequence: CASSLGRGLEAFF. The CDR3 DNA follows: TGCGCCAGCAGCTTGGGTAGGGGACTTGAAGCTTTCTTT.

This clone was detected a few times. The chain has TRBV5-1 and TRBJ2-5, with 9 bases that match TRBD1. V shed 9 bases and J 2 bases; nucleotides not matched to a gene: 5. Germline CDR1 SGHRS, CDR2 YFSETQ. The CDR3 length is 13 residues. This CDR3 reads CATSGQGQETQYF. The CDR3 DNA follows: TGCGCCACCTCAGGACAGGGGCAAGAGACCCAGTACTTC. Full variable domain (missing parts from reference TRBV5-1 and TRBJ2-5): KAGVTQTPRYLIKTRGQQVTLSCSPISGHRSVSWYQQTPGQGLQFLFEYFSETQRNKGNFPGRFSGRQFSNSRSEMNVSTLELGDSALYLCATSGQGQETQYFGPGTRLLVL.

V is TRBV5-1 and J is TRBJ1-1; 7 bases line up with TRBD1. This CDR3 has 14 residues. The germline V gene has CDR1 SGHRS and CDR2 YFSETQ. The trim removed 2 bases at V and 1 base at J, leaving 2 bases unmatched. The DNA of the CDR3 is TGCGCCAGCAGCTTTTGGACAGGGAACACTGAAGCTTTCTTT. As protein: CASSFWTGNTEAFF.

This chain uses TRBV30 with TRBJ2-1, with 9 bases lining up with TRBD2. J gave up 3 bases and V 5 bases, and 8 bases lay outside the gene matches. This CDR3 is built from 15 residues. Germline CDR1 GTSNPN, CDR2 SVGIG (reference sequence). CDR3 DNA sequence: TGTGCCTGGGGTCCCGCTAGCGGGGACTACAATGAGCAGTTCTTC. This encodes CAWGPASGDYNEQFF.

This clone came up a few times. This rearrangement joins TRBV9 to TRBJ2-3, with D maybe TRBD1 (6 bases). Germline CDR1 is SGDLS and CDR2 is YYNGEE. CDR3 length equals 15 residues. V lost 0 bases and J lost 5, with 13 bases in between. The CDR3: CASSVAGHAGDTQYF. The CDR3 DNA sequence: TGTGCCAGCAGCGTAGCGGGACACGCAGGAGATACGCAGTATTTT.

V gene TRBV6-1 combines with J gene TRBJ1-5; the D is unclear. CDR3 length: 11 residues. Trimming shortened V by 8 bases and J by 3 bases, and 5 bases separated the two germline ends. Per germline, CDR1 MNHNS and CDR2 SASEGT. CDR3 bases: TGTGCCAGCGCGAACAATCAGCCCCAGCATTTT. Translation: CASANNQPQHF.

This clone was counted once. The gene calls are TRBV2 and TRBJ2-1, with 9 bases that match TRBD1. Germline loops: CDR1 SNHLY, CDR2 FYNNEI. V was pared by 8 bases and J by 1 base, with 6 bases of the junction left unmatched. The length of the CDR3 is 15 residues. CDR3 in DNA: TGTGCCAGCGGGGAACAGGGGGCTTCCTACAATGAGCAGTTCTTC. It yields the protein CASGEQGASYNEQFF.

The chain links TRBV5-1 to TRBJ1-1; the D is unclear. V was clipped by 5 bases and J by 1 base, with 9 bases between them. Germline V lookup: CDR1 SGHRS, CDR2 YFSETQ. This CDR3 comprises 13 residues. The CDR3 nucleotides are TGCGCCAGCAGGTTTGCGGAGAACACTGAAGCTTTCTTT. This encodes CASRFAENTEAFF. Together with reference TRBV5-1 and TRBJ1-1, the CDR3 gives the full variable domain: KAGVTQTPRYLIKTRGQQVTLSCSPISGHRSVSWYQQTPGQGLQFLFEYFSETQRNKGNFPGRFSGRQFSNSRSEMNVSTLELGDSALYLCASRFAENTEAFFGQGTRLTVV.

V is TRBV30 and J is TRBJ1-1; D unresolved. The length of the CDR3 is 10 residues. Germline V gene sequence: CDR1 GTSNPN, CDR2 SVGIG (reference sequence). The ends were cut back, 6 bases at V and 7 bases at J, with 9 bases in the middle. The CDR3 reads CACGEVEAFF. The CDR3 DNA is TGTGCCTGCGGGGAGGTTGAAGCTTTCTTT. Looking up the rest from reference TRBV30 and TRBJ1-1 gives the full variable domain: SQTIHQWPATLVQPVGSPLSLECTVEGTSNPNLYWYRQAAGRGLQLLFYSVGIGQISSEVPQNLSASRPQDRQFILSSKKLLLSDSGFYLCACGEVEAFFGQGTRLTVV.

The V and J genes are TRBV9 and TRBJ2-5; D is perhaps TRBD2 (7 bases). The last part of the DNA fits TRBJ2-7 better; the J call may be wrong. CDR3 length equals 16 residues. The germline CDR1 and CDR2 sequences are SGDLS and YYNGEE. For the CDR3, the DNA is TGTGCCAGCAGCGCTACGGGGGGCGCGGGGTACTACGAGCAGTACTTC. Translating gives CASSATGGAGYYEQYF.

The gene calls are TRBV28 and TRBJ1-2, with TRBD1 matching 7 bases. CDR3 length equals 15 residues. Germline V gene data show CDR1 as MDHEN and CDR2 as SYDVKM. The V gene end was trimmed by 6 bases and the J gene end by 3 bases; junction bases not matched to a gene: 10. CDR3 amino acids: CASSRNGQDHYGYTF. CDR3 DNA: TGTGCCAGCAGCCGAAATGGACAGGATCACTATGGCTACACCTTC.

The V call is TRBV5-1, the J call TRBJ2-3, with 7 bases lining up with TRBD2. The V gene's germline CDR1 is SGHRS and CDR2 YFSETQ. After removal of 1 base from V and 0 bases from J, the junction contained 5 bases not matched to a gene. CDR3 size: 16 residues. CDR3 sequence (DNA): TGCGCCAGCAGCTTGACGGGTAGCGGGAGCACAGATACGCAGTATTTT. It is translated as CASSLTGSGSTDTQYF. The full variable domain, rest sourced from reference TRBV5-1 and TRBJ2-3, is KAGVTQTPRYLIKTRGQQVTLSCSPISGHRSVSWYQQTPGQGLQFLFEYFSETQRNKGNFPGRFSGRQFSNSRSEMNVSTLELGDSALYLCASSLTGSGSTDTQYFGPGTRLTVL.

The rearrangement joins TRBV19 to TRBJ1-1; D is unclear. This CDR3 comprises 15 residues. The germline CDR1 and CDR2 sequences are LNHDA and SQIVND (reference sequence). V lost 5 bases, J lost 1 base, and 14 bases lay in between. Written as DNA, the CDR3 is TGTGCCAGTAGTCCCTGGGCAGGCGAGAACACTGAAGCTTTCTTT. It translates to CASSPWAGENTEAFF.

The CDR3 DNA reads as TGCGCCAGCAGCTCTTACAGGGGGCCGGATGAAAAACTGTTTTTT. As protein: CASSSYRGPDEKLFF. The rearrangement uses TRBV5-1 and TRBJ1-4, with TRBD1 matching over 9 bases. V lost 3 bases, J lost 6 bases, and 6 bases stayed unmatched. Germline assignment: CDR1 SGHRS and CDR2 YFSETQ. The CDR3 runs 15 residues.

The V and J genes are TRBV6-1 and TRBJ2-5; D is perhaps TRBD2 (5 bases). Germline-derived CDR1 and CDR2 are MNHNS and SASEGT. The CDR3 spans 14 residues. V was shortened by 7 bases and J by 3 bases, with 15 bases between the two germline ends. CDR3 sequence (DNA): TGTGCCAGCACCCGAGAGTACGGGGAAGAGACCCAGTACTTC. It codes for CASTREYGEETQYF.

The CDR3 DNA sequence: TGTGCCAGTAGTATAAGGAGATCGGTCTCTGGGGCCAACGTCCTGACTTTC. This sequence encodes CASSIRRSVSGANVLTF. This chain connects TRBV19 to TRBJ2-6; D gene uncertain. CDR3 size: 17 residues. V lost 2 bases and J lost 0, with 11 bases in between. The germline V gene has CDR1 LNHDA and CDR2 SQIVND (reference sequence).

The rearrangement links TRBV7-3 to TRBJ2-1, with D maybe TRBD1 (6 bases). Germline CDR1 is SGHTA and CDR2 is FQGTGA. The CDR3 has 13 residues. Trimming removed 5 bases at V and 7 bases at J, with 12 bases between. CDR3: CASSLHQGNEQFF. CDR3 bases: TGTGCCAGCAGCCTCCATCAGGGGAATGAGCAGTTCTTC. The full variable domain, with the rest looked up from reference TRBV7-3 and TRBJ2-1, is GAGVSQTPSNKVTEKGKYVELRCDPISGHTALYWYRQSLGQGPEFLIYFQGTGAADDSGLPNDRFFAVRPEGSVSTLKIQRTERGDSAVYLCASSLHQGNEQFFGPGTRLTVL.

This chain links TRBV7-8 with TRBJ1-2, with D hard to call. V was pared by 1 base and J by 4 bases, with 13 bases between. CDR1 and CDR2 (germline): SGHVS, FQNEAQ. The CDR3 runs 15 residues. The CDR3 region is CASSLGVAALYGYTF. The CDR3 DNA reads as TGTGCCAGCAGCTTAGGAGTCGCGGCTCTCTATGGCTACACCTTC. The whole variable domain, remainder taken from reference TRBV7-8 and TRBJ1-2, is GAGVSQSPRYKVAKRGQDVALRCDPISGHVSLFWYQQALGQGPEFLTYFQNEAQLDKSGLPSDRFFAERPEGSVSTLKIQRTQQEDSAVYLCASSLGVAALYGYTFGSGTRLTVV.

This rearrangement joins TRBV6-1 to TRBJ2-1; 11 bases are a match to TRBD2. V lost 0 bases to trimming and J lost 2 bases; unmatched junction nucleotides: 0. The germline V gene has CDR1 MNHNS and CDR2 SASEGT. This CDR3 is 16 amino acids long. CDR3 in amino acids: CASSEASGGAYNEQFF. CDR3 coding DNA: TGTGCCAGCAGTGAAGCTAGCGGGGGGGCCTACAATGAGCAGTTCTTC.

The chain has TRBV6-5 and TRBJ2-5; 9 bases are a match to TRBD2. CDR1 is MNHEY, CDR2 SVGAGI, per germline. Losses at the gene ends were 2 bases for V and 5 bases for J; bases not matched to a gene: 9. This CDR3 is built from 16 residues. The CDR3 protein is CASSYLLAGFGETQYF. CDR3 DNA sequence: TGTGCCAGCAGTTACCTGCTAGCGGGGTTCGGTGAGACCCAGTACTTC.

This clone has just one count. The CDR3 DNA is TGTGCCAGCAGTTACTACGGCGGGGAATGGGAGACCCAGTACTTC. The encoded protein is CASSYYGGEWETQYF. The chain couples TRBV6-5 to TRBJ2-5; D is possibly TRBD2 (6 bases). Trimming removed 1 base at V and 5 bases at J, with 14 bases between. Germline-derived CDR1 and CDR2 are MNHEY and SVGAGI. The CDR3 contains 15 residues.

The rearrangement links TRBV28 to TRBJ1-5, with 7 bases matching TRBD1. Germline V gives CDR1 MDHEN, CDR2 SYDVKM. The CDR3 is made up of 15 amino acids. V gave up 5 bases and J gave up 1 base; unmatched junction bases: 5. The CDR3 DNA is TGTGCCAGCAGTAAAAGGGGGCAAAGCAATCAGCCCCAGCATTTT. Translation: CASSKRGQSNQPQHF.

Details on this clone: Other DNA sequences from this sample encode an identical CDR3 as well. This sequence joins TRBV5-1 and TRBJ2-1; 8 bases line up with TRBD2. The CDR3 is made up of 17 amino acids. CDR1 and CDR2 (germline): SGHRS, YFSETQ. The V segment lost 5 bases and the J segment 4 bases; nucleotides outside the gene matches: 14. DNA for the CDR3: TGCGCCAGCAGTGTCGGCCCGCGGGGGGCCCAGTACAATGAGCAGTTCTTC. Translation: CASSVGPRGAQYNEQFF.